One sample yielded the 5 T cell receptor beta chains listed below, sequenced in a study of beta chain features in type 1 diabetes. Study conclusions and caveats: Among patients with Type 1 diabetes, TCRB CDR3s were moderately but significantly shorter in every one of the four CD4+ subsets.

Which antigens these TCRs recognize remains unknown. The isolated RNA, all of it, was reverse transcribed, so expressed TCRB transcripts were what got sequenced. Only in-frame clones appear in the TCRdb table, and some are missing; sequencing was by immunoSEQ multiplex PCR. The table lists 50,000 or so clones, under 55% of them singletons, with approximately 1.5% in the top ten. Material for sequencing was Tregs from blood. These receptors were taken from a man aged 30 to 45 with type 1 diabetes.

This clone was recorded a few times. V gene TRBV7-8 combines with J gene TRBJ1-1; 7 bases are shared with TRBD1. CDR3 length equals 15 residues. V trimming: 5 bases; J trimming: 0 bases; junction bases outside the gene matches: 6. Germline assignment: CDR1 SGHVS and CDR2 FQNEAQ. CDR3 coding DNA: TGTGCCAGCAGCACCCGGACAGGTTTGAACACTGAAGCTTTCTTT. Its protein product is CASSTRTGLNTEAFF.

V gene TRBV27 combines with J gene TRBJ2-1; 9 bases fit TRBD2. This CDR3 spans 17 amino acids. The germline gives CDR1 MNHEY, CDR2 SMNVEV (reference sequence). V shed 4 bases and J 0 bases; nucleotides not matched to a gene: 7. CDR3 region: CASSSRLAELSYNEQFF. DNA for the CDR3: TGTGCCAGCAGTTCACGACTAGCGGAGCTCTCCTACAATGAGCAGTTCTTC.

This rearrangement joins TRBV5-1 to TRBJ2-1, with no clear D. V dropped 0 bases and J dropped 0 bases, with 7 bases sitting between them. The CDR3 runs 15 residues. Germline V gives CDR1 SGHRS, CDR2 YFSETQ. The CDR3 DNA is TGCGCCAGCAGCTTGGGTGAGAGCTCCTACAATGAGCAGTTCTTC. It translates to CASSLGESSYNEQFF.

The J gene is TRBJ2-2, the V gene TRBV18; D may be TRBD1 (6 bases). Germline CDR1 and CDR2: KGHSH and LQKENI. The V and J ends lost 4 bases and 6 bases respectively, with 15 bases between them. The CDR3 is 15 amino acids. CDR3 sequence reads: CASSRQQGSAGELFF. The CDR3 DNA reads as TGTGCCAGCTCACGACAACAGGGATCGGCCGGGGAGCTGTTTTTT.

This CDR3 is CASSLFASPNEQFF. CDR3 coding DNA: TGCGCCAGCAGCTTGTTCGCTAGCCCCAATGAGCAGTTCTTC. The gene calls are TRBV5-1 and TRBJ2-1, with D perhaps matching TRBD2 (5 bases). Trimming stripped 1 base from V and 6 bases from J, with 11 bases between. Germline-derived CDR1 and CDR2 are SGHRS and YFSETQ. The CDR3 has 14 amino acids.